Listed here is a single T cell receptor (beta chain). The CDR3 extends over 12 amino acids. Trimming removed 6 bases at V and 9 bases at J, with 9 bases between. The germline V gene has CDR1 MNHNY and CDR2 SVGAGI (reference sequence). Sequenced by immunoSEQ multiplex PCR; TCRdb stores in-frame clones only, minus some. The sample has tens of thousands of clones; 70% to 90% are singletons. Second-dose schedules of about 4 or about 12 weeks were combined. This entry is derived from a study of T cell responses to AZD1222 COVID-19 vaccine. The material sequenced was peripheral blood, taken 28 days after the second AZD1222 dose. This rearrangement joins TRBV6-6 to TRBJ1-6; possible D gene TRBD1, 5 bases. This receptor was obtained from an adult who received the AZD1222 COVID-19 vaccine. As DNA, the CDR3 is TGTGCCAGCAGGCCAGGGACTTCACCCCTCCACTTT. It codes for CASRPGTSPLHF.